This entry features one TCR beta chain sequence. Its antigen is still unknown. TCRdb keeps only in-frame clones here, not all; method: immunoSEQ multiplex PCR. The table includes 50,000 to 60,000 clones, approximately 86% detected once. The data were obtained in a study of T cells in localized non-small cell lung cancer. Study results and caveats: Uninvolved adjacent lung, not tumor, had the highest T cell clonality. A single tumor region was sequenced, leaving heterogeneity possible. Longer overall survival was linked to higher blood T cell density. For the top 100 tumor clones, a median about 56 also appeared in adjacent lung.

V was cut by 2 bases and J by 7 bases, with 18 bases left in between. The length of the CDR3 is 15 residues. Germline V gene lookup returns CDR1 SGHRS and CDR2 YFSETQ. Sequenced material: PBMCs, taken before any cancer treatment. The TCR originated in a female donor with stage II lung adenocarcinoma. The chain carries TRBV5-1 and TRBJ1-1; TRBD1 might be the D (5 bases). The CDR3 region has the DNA TGCGCCAGCAGCTTAGCGGGTCACGGGGGACGTGAAGCTTTCTTT. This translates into CASSLAGHGGREAFF.